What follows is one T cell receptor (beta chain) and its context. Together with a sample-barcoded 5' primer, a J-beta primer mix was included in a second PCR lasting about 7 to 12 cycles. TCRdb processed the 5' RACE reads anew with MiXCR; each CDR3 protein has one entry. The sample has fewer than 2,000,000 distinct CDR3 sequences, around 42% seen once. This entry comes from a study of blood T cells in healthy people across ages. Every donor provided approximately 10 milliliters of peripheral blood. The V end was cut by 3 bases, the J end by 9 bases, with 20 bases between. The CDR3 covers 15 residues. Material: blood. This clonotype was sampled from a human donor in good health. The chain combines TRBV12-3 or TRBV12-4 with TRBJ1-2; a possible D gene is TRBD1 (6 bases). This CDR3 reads CASSFDRSISISYTF. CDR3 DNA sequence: TGTGCCAGCAGTTTTGACAGGAGCATTTCGATAAGCTACACCTTC.